The entry below gives a single T cell receptor (beta chain) sequence along with its context. The CDR3 covers 14 residues. Germline-derived CDR1 and CDR2 are MNHEY and SMNVEV (reference sequence). Trimming took 9 bases from V and 0 from J, leaving 14 bases between them. This record belongs to a study of T cell responses to AZD1222 COVID-19 vaccine. TCRdb keeps only in-frame clones here, not all; method: immunoSEQ multiplex PCR. The sample table sets out over 120,000 clones. Sequencing was done on a sample of peripheral blood. The origin of this receptor is an adult in good health. The gene calls are TRBV27 and TRBJ1-1; D remains unclear. The CDR3 DNA follows: TGTGCCAGTGGACCCCTCGGCATGAACACTGAAGCTTTCTTT. Its translation: CASGPLGMNTEAFF.